This entry describes one T cell receptor (beta chain). Its antigen is not identified. The read gets to within 3 residues of the CDR3 end, and the germline J gene fills in the rest. The sample is drawn from a study of T cells in women clearing cervical HPV infection. Study summary: Controls' single incident HPV16 infection cleared within 12 months without precancer. Case blood was drawn when the lesion was first found; control blood after infection became undetectable.

The CDR3 runs 11 residues. Trimming took 7 bases from V and 5 from J, leaving 6 bases between them. Germline values: CDR1 SGHAT, CDR2 FQNNGV. Data came from immunoSEQ multiplex PCR; TCRdb stores just in-frame clones and leaves some out. The sample table includes over 25,000 clones. General study results and limits: Each sample's T-cell count was unknown, possibly confounding richness.

The chain carries TRBV11-2 and TRBJ2-1; no firm D call. Sequenced material: blood buffy coat. The source of this sequence is a woman between 18 and 70 years old with a cervical HPV16 infection that either progressed to CIN3+ or cleared (not recorded which). Partial CDR3 DNA: TGTGCCAGCAATCTAGACAATGAG. Translation: CASNLDNE. The entire CDR3 is CASNLDNEQFF.